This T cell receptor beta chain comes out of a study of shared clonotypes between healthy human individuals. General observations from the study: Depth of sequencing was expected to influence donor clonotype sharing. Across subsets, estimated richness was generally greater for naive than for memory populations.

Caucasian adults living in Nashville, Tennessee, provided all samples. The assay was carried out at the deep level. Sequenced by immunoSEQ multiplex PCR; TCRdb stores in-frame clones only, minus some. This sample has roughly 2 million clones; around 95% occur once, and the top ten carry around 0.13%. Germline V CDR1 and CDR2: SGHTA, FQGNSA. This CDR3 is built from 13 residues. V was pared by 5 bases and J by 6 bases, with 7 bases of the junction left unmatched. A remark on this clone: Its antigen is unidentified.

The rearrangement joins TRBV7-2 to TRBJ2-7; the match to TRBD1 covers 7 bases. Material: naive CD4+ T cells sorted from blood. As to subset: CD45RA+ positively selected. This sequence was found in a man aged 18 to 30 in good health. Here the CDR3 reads CASSPRQGTEQYF. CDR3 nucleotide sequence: TGTGCCAGCAGCCCGCGACAGGGCACCGAGCAGTACTTC. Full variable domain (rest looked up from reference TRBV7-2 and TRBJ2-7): GAGVSQSPSNKVTEKGKDVELRCDPISGHTALYWYRQSLGQGLEFLIYFQGNSAPDKSGLPSDRFSAERTGGSVSTLTIQRTQQEDSAVYLCASSPRQGTEQYFGPGTRLTVT.